This TCR beta chain was recorded in a study of cytomegalovirus exposure and HLA in healthy donors. Regarding this clone: No antigen is known for it.

Losses at the gene ends were 5 bases for V and 6 bases for J; bases not matched to a gene: 8. The CDR3 length is 14 residues. Germline V gene data show CDR1 as ENHRY and CDR2 as SYGVKD. Study-wide results and caveats: Compared with the approximately 670-donor mean, an Asian-associated ancestry cluster reportedly had fewer N-insertions, according to a later analysis.

PCR primers comprised 60 Vbeta and 13 Jbeta primers. Sequencing used immunoSEQ multiplex PCR; TCRdb keeps in-frame clones, though not all of them. The table has around 170,000 clones, 60% to 80% seen once. The source material was PBMCs. The chain recombines TRBV10-3 with TRBJ2-7; TRBD1 matches 9 bases. This clonotype was sampled from a male donor in good health and CMV-seronegative. CDR3 coding DNA: TGTGCCATCAGTCGAGCCGGGACAGGGTTCGAGCAGTACTTC. Protein product: CAISRAGTGFEQYF.